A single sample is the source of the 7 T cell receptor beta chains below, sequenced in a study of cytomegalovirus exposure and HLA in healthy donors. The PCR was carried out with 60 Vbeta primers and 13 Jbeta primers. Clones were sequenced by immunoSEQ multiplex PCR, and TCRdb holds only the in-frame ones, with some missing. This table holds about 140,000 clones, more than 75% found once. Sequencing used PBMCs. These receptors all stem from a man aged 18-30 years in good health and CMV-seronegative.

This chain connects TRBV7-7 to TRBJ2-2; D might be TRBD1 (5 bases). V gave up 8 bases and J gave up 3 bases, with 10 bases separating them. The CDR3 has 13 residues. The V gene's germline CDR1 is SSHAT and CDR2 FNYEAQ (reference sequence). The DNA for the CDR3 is TGTGCCAGCTCAATAGGGGACACCGGGGAGCTGTTTTTT. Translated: CASSIGDTGELFF.

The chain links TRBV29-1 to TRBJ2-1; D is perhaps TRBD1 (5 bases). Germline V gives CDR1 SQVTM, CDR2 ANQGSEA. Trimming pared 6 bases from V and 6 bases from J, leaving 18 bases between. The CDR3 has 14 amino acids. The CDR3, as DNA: TGCAGCGTGGTAGACAGTACCCATATCAATGAGCAGTTCTTC. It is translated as CSVVDSTHINEQFF.

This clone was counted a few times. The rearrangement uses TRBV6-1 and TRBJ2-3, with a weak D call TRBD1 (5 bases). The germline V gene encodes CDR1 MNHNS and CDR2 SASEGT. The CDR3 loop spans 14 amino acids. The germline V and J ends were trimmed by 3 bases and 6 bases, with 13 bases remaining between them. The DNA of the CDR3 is TGTGCCAGCAGTGATGGGCAGGGCGCGGATACGCAGTATTTT. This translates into CASSDGQGADTQYF.

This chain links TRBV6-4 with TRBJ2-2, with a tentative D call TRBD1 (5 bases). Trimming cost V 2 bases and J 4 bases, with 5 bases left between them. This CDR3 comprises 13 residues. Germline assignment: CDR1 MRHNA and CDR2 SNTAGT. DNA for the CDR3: TGTGCCAGCAGTGACCAGGGCACCGGGGAGCTGTTTTTT. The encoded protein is CASSDQGTGELFF.

The CDR3 sequence is CASSYWAGRTGELFF. DNA for the CDR3: TGTGCCAGCAGTTACTGGGCAGGGCGAACCGGGGAGCTGTTTTTT. This chain connects TRBV6-5 to TRBJ2-2, with D perhaps matching TRBD1 (5 bases). V was clipped by 1 base and J by 5 bases, with 11 bases between them. The germline gives CDR1 MNHEY, CDR2 SVGAGI. The length of the CDR3 is 15 residues.

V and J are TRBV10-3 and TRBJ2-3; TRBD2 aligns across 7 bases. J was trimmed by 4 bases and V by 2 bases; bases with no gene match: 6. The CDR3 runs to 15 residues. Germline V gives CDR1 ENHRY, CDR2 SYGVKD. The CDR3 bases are TGTGCCATCAGTGAGCGGGAGGCTACTGCAGATACGCAGTATTTT. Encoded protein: CAISEREATADTQYF.

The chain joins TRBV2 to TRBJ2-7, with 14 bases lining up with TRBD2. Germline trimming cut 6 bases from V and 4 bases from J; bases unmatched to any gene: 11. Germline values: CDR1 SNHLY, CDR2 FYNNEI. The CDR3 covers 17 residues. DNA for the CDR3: TGTGCCAGCAGAGACCCGACTAGCGGGAGGGTGGAGTACGAGCAGTACTTC. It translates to CASRDPTSGRVEYEQYF.